The following is a T cell receptor beta chain sequence with its context. The data were taken from a study of cytomegalovirus exposure and HLA in healthy donors. The germline V gene has CDR1 MNHEY and CDR2 SVGAGI. V shed 6 bases and J 4 bases; nucleotides not matched to a gene: 2. The CDR3 totals 13 residues. The PCR contained 60 Vbeta and 13 Jbeta primers. Sequencing was performed with immunoSEQ multiplex PCR; in TCRdb, only in-frame clones are kept and a portion is missing. Its clone listing holds about 140,000 clones. The origin of this receptor is a woman between 18 and 30 years old in good health and CMV-seronegative. The chain couples TRBV6-5 to TRBJ1-5, with TRBD1 identical over 8 bases. Specimen: PBMCs. DNA of the CDR3: TGTGCCAGCAGAAGACAGGGGAATCAGCCCCAGCATTTT. Translation gives CASRRQGNQPQHF.